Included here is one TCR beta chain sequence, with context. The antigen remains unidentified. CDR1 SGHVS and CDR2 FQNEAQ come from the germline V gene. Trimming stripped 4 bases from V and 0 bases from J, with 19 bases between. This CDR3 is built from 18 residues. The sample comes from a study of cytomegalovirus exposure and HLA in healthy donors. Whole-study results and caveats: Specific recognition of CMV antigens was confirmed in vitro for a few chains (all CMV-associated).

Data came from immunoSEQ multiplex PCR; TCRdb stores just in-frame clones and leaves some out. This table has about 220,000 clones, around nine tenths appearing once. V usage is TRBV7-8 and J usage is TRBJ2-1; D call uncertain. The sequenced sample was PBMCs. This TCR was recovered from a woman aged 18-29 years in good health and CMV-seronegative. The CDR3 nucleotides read TGTGCCAGCAGCTCACCCGCCCATGGGCCGAGCTCCTACAATGAGCAGTTCTTC. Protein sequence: CASSSPAHGPSSYNEQFF.